This TCR beta chain was captured by sequencing in a study of T-cell memory formation after mild COVID-19. The study's findings and limits: Among contracting clones, CD4+ were mainly CM/EM and CD8+ enriched in EMRA. Later expanders leaned toward CD4+, whereas clones contracting from day 15 to 85 were balanced CD4/CD8.

The junction had 12 bases not matched to a gene; V was cut back by 4 bases and J by 6 bases. The V gene's germline CDR1 is SNHLY and CDR2 FYNNEI. The CDR3 is made up of 17 amino acids. On this clonotype: Its antigen remains unknown. A read error may be the cause here, since a much bigger clone is one base away.

TCRdb reprocessed the 5' RACE reads via MiXCR and lists one record per CDR3 protein. This table holds roughly 200,000 distinct CDR3 sequences, around 8.8% found once. Sequencing was carried out using PBMCs or a T cell subset sorted from them (not recorded which). V and J are TRBV2 and TRBJ2-1; 10 positions match TRBD1. The TCR was taken from a man aged 18 to 30 who had mild COVID-19 (a few samples of this study predate the infection). Cell type and time point are not known. The CDR3, as DNA: TGTGCCAGCAGTGGGGCCTCCGGGACAGGGGAGGTCAATGAGCAGTTCTTC. It specifies CASSGASGTGEVNEQFF.